Below, 15 T cell receptor beta chains from the same sample are listed, as sequenced in a study of response to subunit inactivated influenza vaccine. TCRdb independently ran MiXCR on the RT-PCR reads; one entry per CDR3 protein. The table includes roughly 630,000 distinct CDR3 sequences, around 13% detected once. The sequenced sample was PBMCs from blood, obtained 14 to 15 days before vaccination. These receptors all come from a man aged 45-65 years who received an inactivated influenza vaccine.

This chain joins TRBV12-3 or TRBV12-4 and TRBJ2-2; D is perhaps TRBD1 (6 bases). The CDR3 totals 12 residues. V lost 8 bases and J 10 bases, leaving 14 bases between the germline ends. CDR3: CASSTQGQELFF. CDR3 DNA sequence: TGTGCCAGCTCCACACAGGGCCAGGAGCTGTTTTTT.

This clonotype was seen a few times. The chain couples TRBV10-3 to TRBJ2-7, with TRBD1 matching over 10 bases. CDR3 length: 13 amino acids. Looked up from germline, CDR1 is ENHRY and CDR2 is SYGVKD. V was pared by 10 bases and J by 2 bases, with 5 bases of the junction left unmatched. The CDR3 bases are TGTGCCACCTGGACAGGGGGTGCCTACGAGCAGTACTTC. It is translated as CATWTGGAYEQYF.

This chain links TRBV20-1 with TRBJ2-7; TRBD2 might be the D (6 bases). Per germline, CDR1 DFQATT and CDR2 SNEGSKA (reference sequence). Trimming cost V 0 bases and J 3 bases, with 12 bases left between them. CDR3 size: 14 residues. In nucleotides, the CDR3 is TGCAGTGCTAGAGATGTAGGAGGGATCTACGAGCAGTACTTC. Translation: CSARDVGGIYEQYF.

This clonotype was observed at least ten times. This chain connects TRBV28 to TRBJ1-1, with D unclear. V was trimmed by 3 bases and J by 5 bases, leaving 16 bases between them. The CDR3 contains 15 residues. CDR1 is MDHEN, CDR2 SYDVKM, per germline. The CDR3 DNA reads TGTGCCAGCAGTTTTCCCTGGCCCGGGGAAACTGAAGCTTTCTTT. As protein: CASSFPWPGETEAFF.

In this sample, this clonotype turned up a few times. The rearrangement joins TRBV5-5 to TRBJ2-1; 12 nucleotides align to TRBD2. Per the germline V gene, CDR1 is SGHKS and CDR2 is YYEKEE (reference sequence). The V segment lost 4 bases and the J segment 2 bases; nucleotides outside the gene matches: 4. The CDR3 loop spans 16 amino acids. The CDR3 region has the DNA TGTGCCAGCAGCCGTAGGACTAGCGGGGCCTACAATGAGCAGTTCTTC. Its protein is CASSRRTSGAYNEQFF.

This clonotype was seen more than once but under ten times. The chain has TRBV25-1 and TRBJ2-5, with D perhaps TRBD1 or TRBD2 (6 bases each). Trimming cost V 3 bases and J 4 bases, with 15 bases left between them. This CDR3 comprises 15 residues. Germline V gene data show CDR1 as MGHDK and CDR2 as SYGVNS. CDR3 region: CASSDRLGGRETQYF. CDR3 nucleotide sequence: TGTGCCAGCAGTGATCGTTTGGGGGGCCGAGAGACCCAGTACTTC. Full variable domain (remainder filled in from reference TRBV25-1 and TRBJ2-5): EADIYQTPRYLVIGTGKKITLECSQTMGHDKMYWYQQDPGMELHLIHYSYGVNSTEKGDLSSESTVSRIRTEHFPLTLESARPSHTSQYLCASSDRLGGRETQYFGPGTRLLVL.

This clonotype was observed a handful of times. The V call is TRBV29-1, the J call TRBJ2-1; tentatively, D is TRBD1 (6 bases). CDR1 and CDR2 (germline): SQVTM, ANQGSEA. The CDR3 extends over 14 amino acids. Trimming shortened V by 8 bases and J by 5 bases, and 19 bases separated the two germline ends. This CDR3 is CSYARGGLNNEQFF. In DNA form, the CDR3 reads TGCAGCTATGCGAGAGGGGGTTTGAACAATGAGCAGTTCTTC.

This clonotype was recorded a few times. The chain couples TRBV10-3 to TRBJ2-7, with D possibly matching TRBD2 (6 bases). With 0 bases removed from V and 2 bases from J, the gap between germline ends came to 11 bases. The CDR3 has 15 residues. Per germline, CDR1 ENHRY and CDR2 SYGVKD. As DNA, the CDR3 is TGTGCCATCAGTGAGTCCCCTAGCGAAGCCTACGAGCAGTACTTC. It is translated as CAISESPSEAYEQYF.

The chain recombines TRBV5-1 with TRBJ2-1; a weak D match, TRBD1 (6 bases). This CDR3 comprises 14 residues. Trimming removed 0 bases at V and 9 bases at J, with 13 bases between. Germline CDR1 SGHRS, CDR2 YFSETQ. CDR3: CASSLAAGAGEQFF. The CDR3 DNA follows: TGCGCCAGCAGCTTGGCGGCAGGGGCGGGTGAGCAGTTCTTC.

This chain uses TRBV12-3 or TRBV12-4 with TRBJ2-3, with 11 positions matching TRBD2. J gave up 1 base and V 4 bases, and 13 bases lay outside the gene matches. There are 19 residues in the CDR3. The CDR3: CASSSNRLAGFAGTDTQYF. Here the CDR3 DNA reads TGTGCCAGCAGTTCAAACCGACTAGCGGGGTTTGCAGGCACAGATACGCAGTATTTT.

CDR3 DNA sequence: TGTGCCAGCAGCTCGCGACAGGGGGCTATTGAAAAACTGTTTTTT. Translated, it gives CASSSRQGAIEKLFF. The chain joins TRBV14 to TRBJ1-4; 10 positions agree with TRBD1. This CDR3 comprises 15 residues. Per the germline V gene, CDR1 is SGHDN and CDR2 is FVKESK. The V and J ends lost 5 bases and 7 bases, in that order; junction bases with no gene match: 7.

The chain carries TRBV11-3 and TRBJ2-1; D is unresolved. This CDR3 is 17 amino acids long. CDR1 SGHNT and CDR2 YENEEA come from the germline V gene. V shed 0 bases and J shed 1 base, with 13 bases lying between them. DNA of the CDR3: TGTGCCAGCAGCTTAGATCCGGGCTCACAGTCCTACAATGAGCAGTTCTTC. This codes for CASSLDPGSQSYNEQFF.

This clonotype came up many times. The V gene is TRBV28, the J gene TRBJ2-7, with a tentative D call TRBD1 (6 bases). V was pared by 5 bases and J by 0 bases, with 20 bases between. The CDR3 sequence is 17 residues long. In germline, CDR1 is MDHEN, CDR2 SYDVKM. CDR3 region: CASSQRPTGILSYEQYF. The CDR3 DNA reads as TGTGCCAGCAGTCAACGCCCTACAGGGATACTCTCCTACGAGCAGTACTTC.

This clonotype was seen only a few times. This chain links TRBV29-1 with TRBJ2-5; D is unresolved. The CDR3 covers 14 residues. Germline assignment: CDR1 SQVTM and CDR2 ANQGSEA. The V end lost 4 bases, the J end lost 2 bases, and 14 bases lay between the germline ends. CDR3 protein: CSVVFWVRQETQYF. The DNA for the CDR3 is TGCAGCGTTGTATTTTGGGTGCGGCAAGAGACCCAGTACTTC. Full variable domain (outside the CDR3, taken from reference TRBV29-1 and TRBJ2-5): SAVISQKPSRDICQRGTSLTIQCQVDSQVTMMFWYRQQPGQSLTLIATANQGSEATYESGFVIDKFPISRPNLTFSTLTVSNMSPEDSSIYLCSVVFWVRQETQYFGPGTRLLVL.

The CDR3 is CATSKDRGRNQPQHF. The CDR3 DNA is TGTGCCACCAGCAAGGACAGGGGGCGAAATCAGCCCCAGCATTTT. This chain links TRBV15 with TRBJ1-5, with 11 bases fitting TRBD1. This CDR3 contains 15 residues. Germline-derived CDR1 and CDR2 are LNHNV and YYDKDF (reference sequence). V shed 4 bases, J shed 4 bases, and the junction held 3 bases outside the gene matches.